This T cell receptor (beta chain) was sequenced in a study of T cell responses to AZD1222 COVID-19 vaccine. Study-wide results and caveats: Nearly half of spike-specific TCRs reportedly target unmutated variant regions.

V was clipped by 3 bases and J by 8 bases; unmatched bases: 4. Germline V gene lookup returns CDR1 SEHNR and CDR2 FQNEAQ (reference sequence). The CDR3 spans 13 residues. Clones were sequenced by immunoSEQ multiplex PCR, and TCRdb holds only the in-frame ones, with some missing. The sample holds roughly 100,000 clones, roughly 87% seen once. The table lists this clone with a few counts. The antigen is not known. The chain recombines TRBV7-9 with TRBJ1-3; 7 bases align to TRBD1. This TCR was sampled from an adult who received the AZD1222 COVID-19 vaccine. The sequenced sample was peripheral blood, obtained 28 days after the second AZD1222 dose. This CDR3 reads CASSFRQGDTIYF. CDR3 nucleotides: TGTGCCAGCAGCTTTCGACAGGGAGACACCATATATTTT.